The clone carrying this T cell receptor beta chain showed up just a few times. Its target is unknown. The data belong to a study of blood T cells in healthy people across ages. Whole-study findings and limits: It was the long-lived donors that had more naive CD4+ cells and higher diversity than aged donors. Changes seen in expanded clonotypes were possibly confounded by donor CMV status left unknown.

The CDR3 covers 15 residues. The germline V gene has CDR1 LGHDT and CDR2 YNNKEL (reference sequence). V lost 7 bases, J lost 2 bases, and 10 bases stayed unmatched. A second roughly 6 to 11 cycle PCR used barcoded and J-beta primers. TCRdb ran MiXCR on the 5' RACE reads and lists one entry per CDR3 protein. This sample carries hundreds of thousands of distinct CDR3 sequences, around 25% of them seen once, and the ten largest clones take about 2.9%. This sample also appeared in a second study, on T cells of mothers and their children. This second study says: Donors were a few healthy Caucasian mothers and their six children.

The chain is built from TRBV3-1 and TRBJ1-2; TRBD1 matches at 7 bases. The source material was blood. The sequence was obtained from a boy aged 5-17 years in good health. CDR3 loop: CASTPRGGGNYGYTF. The CDR3 nucleotides are TGTGCCAGCACCCCCAGAGGGGGCGGGAACTATGGCTACACCTTC. Supplemented by reference TRBV3-1 and TRBJ1-2, the full variable domain reads DTAVSQTPKYLVTQMGNDKSIKCEQNLGHDTMYWYKQDSKKFLKIMFSYNNKELIINETVPNRFSPKSPDKAHLNLHINSLELGDSAVYFCASTPRGGGNYGYTFGSGTRLTVV.